The 31 T cell receptor beta chains given below trace back to one sample, sequenced in a study of T-cell memory formation after mild COVID-19. MiXCR, run by TCRdb on the 5' RACE reads, gives a single entry per CDR3 protein. Of about 560,000 distinct CDR3 sequences in the sample, 17% are singletons; the top ten hold about 7.5%. Specimen: PBMCs or a T cell subset sorted from them (not recorded which). The source of these receptors is an adult woman who had mild COVID-19 (a few samples of this study predate the infection). Cell type and time point are not known.

The chain combines TRBV27 with TRBJ2-1, with a tentative D call TRBD1 (6 bases). The CDR3 spans 15 residues. V lost 3 bases, J lost 3 bases, and 12 bases lay in between. Per the germline V gene, CDR1 is MNHEY and CDR2 is SMNVEV (reference sequence). CDR3 sequence (DNA): TGTGCCAGCAGTTTTAGACAGGTTTACTACAATGAGCAGTTCTTC. Translated, it gives CASSFRQVYYNEQFF.

This clonotype has just a few counts. The gene calls are TRBV9 and TRBJ2-4; no firm D call. Trimming took 0 bases from V and 3 from J, leaving 7 bases between them. Germline CDR1 SGDLS, CDR2 YYNGEE. The CDR3 consists of 14 residues. This chain's CDR3 is CASSVDLGKNIQYF. CDR3 coding DNA: TGTGCCAGCAGCGTAGACTTGGGCAAAAACATTCAGTACTTC. The full variable domain, in which reference TRBV9 and TRBJ2-4 provide the parts outside the CDR3, is DSGVTQTPKHLITATGQRVTLRCSPRSGDLSVYWYQQSLDQGLQFLIQYYNGEERAKGNILERFSAQQFPDLHSELNLSSLELGDSALYFCASSVDLGKNIQYFGAGTRLSVL.

As to this clonotype: At one end, the junction sequence differs from germline, possibly due to a read error. The CDR3 reads CAISQSRGLAMTGELFF. Here the CDR3 DNA reads TGCGCCATCAGCCAATCCAGGGGACTAGCTATGACCGGGGAGCTGTTTTTT. The V call is TRBV4-3, the J call TRBJ2-2; 9 bases map to TRBD2. Germline lookup yields CDR1 LGHNA and CDR2 YSLEER. This CDR3 region has 17 residues.

There are many counts of this clonotype. The rearrangement uses TRBV5-1 and TRBJ2-1; 8 bases line up with TRBD2. Germline CDR1 SGHRS, CDR2 YFSETQ. The CDR3 spans 16 residues. V lost 1 base to trimming and J lost 6 bases; unmatched junction nucleotides: 9. The DNA of the CDR3 is TGCGCCAGCAGCTTGTGGGCGGGGGGCCGGACCAATGAGCAGTTCTTC. It specifies CASSLWAGGRTNEQFF.

V is TRBV20-1 and J is TRBJ2-1, with no clear D. V lost 1 base and J 6 bases, leaving 13 bases between the germline ends. This CDR3 has 14 residues. CDR1 is DFQATT and CDR2 is SNEGSKA in the germline V gene (reference sequence). The CDR3: CSARVLDSLNEQFF. The CDR3, as DNA: TGCAGTGCTAGAGTTCTCGACTCGCTCAATGAGCAGTTCTTC.

V usage is TRBV6-5 and J usage is TRBJ2-1; 12 bases match TRBD1. Germline V lookup: CDR1 MNHEY, CDR2 SVGAGI. V dropped 2 bases and J dropped 8; count of bases not matched to a gene: 4. The CDR3 extends over 15 amino acids. CDR3 in amino acids: CASSYAGTGGDEQFF. In DNA form, the CDR3 reads TGTGCCAGCAGTTACGCCGGGACAGGGGGCGATGAGCAGTTCTTC.

This clonotype was counted between two and nine times. The chain recombines TRBV7-2 with TRBJ2-1; D is ambiguous. Deletions cut 5 bases from V and 0 bases from J, with 14 bases between. CDR3 length: 16 residues. In germline, CDR1 is SGHTA, CDR2 FQGNSA. DNA of the CDR3: TGTGCCAGCAGCGCCAACCCGAAGCCCTCCTACAATGAGCAGTTCTTC. This translates into CASSANPKPSYNEQFF.

This sequence joins TRBV15 and TRBJ2-7; tentatively, D is TRBD1 or TRBD2 (5 bases each). The CDR3 extends over 15 amino acids. V lost 0 bases, J lost 0 bases, and 9 bases lay in between. Germline CDR1 and CDR2: LNHNV and YYDKDF (reference sequence). The CDR3 DNA is TGTGCCACCAGCAGAGATTCGGGGACCTCCTACGAGCAGTACTTC. This encodes CATSRDSGTSYEQYF. The complete variable domain, with remaining parts taken from reference TRBV15 and TRBJ2-7, reads DAMVIQNPRYQVTQFGKPVTLSCSQTLNHNVMYWYQQKSSQAPKLLFHYYDKDFNNEADTPDNFQSRRPNTSFCFLDIRSPGLGDTAMYLCATSRDSGTSYEQYFGPGTRLTVT.

The sample holds a few counts of this clonotype. This chain links TRBV15 with TRBJ1-4, with D unclear. CDR1 LNHNV and CDR2 YYDKDF come from the germline V gene (reference sequence). The V end lost 0 bases, the J end lost 7 bases, and 6 bases lay between the germline ends. CDR3 length: 13 residues. CDR3 sequence: CATSRDQGEKLFF. CDR3 nucleotide sequence: TGTGCCACCAGCAGAGATCAAGGTGAAAAACTGTTTTTT.

This clonotype was counted only a few times. The chain recombines TRBV12-5 with TRBJ2-2; D gene unclear. The CDR3 covers 12 residues. V shed 6 bases and J shed 5 bases, with 7 bases lying between them. The germline V gene encodes CDR1 LGHNT and CDR2 FRNRAP. CDR3 residues: CASGYETGELFF. The DNA for the CDR3 is TGTGCTAGTGGGTATGAAACCGGGGAGCTGTTTTTT. Using reference TRBV12-5 and TRBJ2-2 for the parts outside the CDR3, the full variable domain is DARVTQTPRHKVTEMGQEVTMRCQPILGHNTVFWYRQTMMQGLELLAYFRNRAPLDDSGMPKDRFSAEMPDATLATLKIQPSEPRDSAVYFCASGYETGELFFGEGSRLTVL.

This clonotype came up once. One end of the junction is discordant with germline, which a read error may explain. The chain carries TRBV7-9 and TRBJ1-1; 7 positions agree with TRBD1. Looked up from germline, CDR1 is SEHNR and CDR2 is FQNEAQ (reference sequence). This CDR3 comprises 15 residues. CDR3 bases: TGTGCCAGCAGCTTATCACAGGGGCTTCGCGCTGAAGTTTTCTTT. It translates to CASSLSQGLRAEVFF.

The rearrangement uses TRBV27 and TRBJ2-3, with 7 bases identical to TRBD1. In germline, CDR1 is MNHEY, CDR2 SMNVEV (reference sequence). The V gene end was trimmed by 10 bases and the J gene end by 0 bases; junction bases not matched to a gene: 10. This CDR3 region has 15 residues. CDR3 sequence reads: CATEQGSISTDTQYF. DNA of the CDR3: TGTGCCACCGAACAGGGGTCGATTAGCACAGATACGCAGTATTTT.

There are a few counts of this clonotype. The CDR3 DNA follows: TGCGCCAGCAGTGACCCGAGCCCAGAGACCCAGTACTTC. It codes for CASSDPSPETQYF. This rearrangement joins TRBV10-2 to TRBJ2-5; D uncertain. Trimming took 3 bases from V and 4 from J, leaving 9 bases between them. The CDR3 runs to 13 residues. The germline V gene encodes CDR1 WSHSY and CDR2 SAAADI.

The chain couples TRBV20-1 to TRBJ2-4; the D call may be TRBD1 or TRBD2 (7 bases each). Trimming stripped 3 bases from V and 2 bases from J, with 17 bases between. CDR1 and CDR2 (germline): DFQATT, SNEGSKA (reference sequence). The CDR3 consists of 16 residues. The DNA for the CDR3 is TGCAGTGCTAGGCCCCAGGGGGGGGCGACCAAAAACATTCAGTACTTC. Protein product: CSARPQGGATKNIQYF.

The genes are TRBV20-1 and TRBJ1-4; no definite D call. Trimming took 3 bases from V and 0 from J, leaving 5 bases between them. Germline lookup yields CDR1 DFQATT and CDR2 SNEGSKA (reference sequence). This CDR3 comprises 13 residues. CDR3 residues: CSASRTTNEKLFF. The CDR3, as DNA: TGCAGTGCTAGCAGGACAACTAATGAAAAACTGTTTTTT.

This chain joins TRBV20-1 and TRBJ2-7, with 14 bases lining up with TRBD2. V shed 5 bases, J shed 7 bases, and the junction held 10 bases outside the gene matches. This CDR3 region has 15 residues. From germline, CDR1 is DFQATT and CDR2 SNEGSKA (reference sequence). CDR3 loop: CSAPSSTSGREEQYF. The CDR3 DNA reads TGCAGTGCTCCCTCCTCGACTAGCGGGAGGGAAGAGCAGTACTTC.

V gene TRBV12-3 or TRBV12-4 combines with J gene TRBJ2-1; 7 bases fit TRBD1. This CDR3 region has 15 residues. With V trimmed by 6 bases and J by 6 bases, 11 bases remained unmatched. DNA of the CDR3: TGTGCCAGCAGAGAGGGGGCACAGGGGTCCAATGAGCAGTTCTTC. It yields the protein CASREGAQGSNEQFF.

This clonotype came up once. The rearrangement links TRBV10-3 to TRBJ2-1; no firm D call. In germline, CDR1 is ENHRY, CDR2 SYGVKD. V lost 0 bases and J lost 14, with 11 bases in between. The CDR3 has 12 residues. CDR3 sequence reads: CAISESETDEFF. In DNA, the CDR3 is TGTGCCATCAGTGAGTCTGAGACTGACGAGTTCTTC.

This clonotype was counted only a few times. The chain joins TRBV7-3 to TRBJ2-6; 10 bases fit TRBD1. V gave up 5 bases and J gave up 4 bases; unmatched junction bases: 8. Germline assignment: CDR1 SGHTA and CDR2 FQGTGA. The CDR3 consists of 17 residues. The CDR3 nucleotides are TGTGCCAGCAGCGGGGGACAGGGGTCCTCCGGGGCCAACGTCCTGACTTTC. Amino acid sequence: CASSGGQGSSGANVLTF.

This clonotype was detected only a few times. The chain carries TRBV6-2 or TRBV6-3 and TRBJ2-1, with 9 bases identical to TRBD2. CDR3 length: 16 residues. V lost 4 bases to trimming and J lost 6 bases; unmatched junction nucleotides: 10. In germline, CDR1 is MNHEY, CDR2 SVGEGT. In DNA, the CDR3 is TGTGCCAGCAGTTTGCGTCGGACTAGCGTAGCCAATGAGCAGTTCTTC. It yields the protein CASSLRRTSVANEQFF.

This clonotype has more than one count but fewer than ten. The chain links TRBV14 to TRBJ1-2; 7 bases match TRBD1. Per the germline V gene, CDR1 is SGHDN and CDR2 is FVKESK. The CDR3 runs 12 residues. J lost 8 bases, V lost 4 bases, and 4 bases had no gene match. CDR3 in amino acids: CASSRDRVGYTF. For the CDR3, the DNA is TGTGCCAGCAGCCGCGACAGGGTCGGCTACACCTTC.

There are a few counts of this clonotype. The rearrangement links TRBV20-1 to TRBJ2-3; 7 positions match TRBD2. Losses at the gene ends were 2 bases for V and 2 bases for J; bases not matched to a gene: 16. The CDR3 spans 18 residues. Per germline, CDR1 DFQATT and CDR2 SNEGSKA (reference sequence). The CDR3 sequence is CSARRDWAGEGPTDTQYF. CDR3 bases: TGCAGTGCTAGAAGGGACTGGGCGGGAGAGGGCCCCACAGATACGCAGTATTTT.

Concerning this clonotype: One end of the junction fails to match germline, which may point to a read error. V usage is TRBV7-7 and J usage is TRBJ2-1; 10 nucleotides match TRBD1. The CDR3 contains 13 residues. CDR1 SSHAT and CDR2 FNYEAQ come from the germline V gene (reference sequence). Here the CDR3 DNA reads TGTGCTAGCAGCTCGGACAGGGGGTATGAGCAGTTCTTC. Its translation: CASSSDRGYEQFF.

CDR3 in DNA: TGTGCCAGCAGTCCATCACCGGACAGGGCGGGTGGCTACACCTTC. It codes for CASSPSPDRAGGYTF. The rearrangement links TRBV12-3 or TRBV12-4 to TRBJ1-2, with 8 nucleotides matching TRBD1. The CDR3 has 15 residues. V dropped 5 bases and J dropped 7; count of bases not matched to a gene: 12.

The chain carries TRBV7-9 and TRBJ2-2, with D possibly matching TRBD1 (6 bases). Trimming shortened V by 1 base and J by 3 bases, and 6 bases separated the two germline ends. The CDR3 is made up of 14 amino acids. In germline, CDR1 is SEHNR, CDR2 FQNEAQ (reference sequence). CDR3 in DNA: TGTGCCAGCAGCTTAGACAGGGACACCGGGGAGCTGTTTTTT. Translated: CASSLDRDTGELFF.

The V and J genes are TRBV10-3 and TRBJ2-7; 8 nucleotides align to TRBD2. Trimming took 10 bases from V and 0 from J; bases not matched to a gene: 14. From germline, CDR1 is ENHRY and CDR2 SYGVKD. This CDR3 has 16 amino acids. The CDR3 reads CASALSGTRSSYEQYF. CDR3 nucleotides: TGTGCCAGCGCACTTTCCGGGACTAGGAGCTCCTACGAGCAGTACTTC.

The chain carries TRBV12-3 or TRBV12-4 and TRBJ1-5; D perhaps matches TRBD1 (5 bases). The CDR3 is made up of 16 amino acids. V shed 7 bases and J shed 6 bases, with 22 bases lying between them. The CDR3 sequence is CASTVSGRVLAQPQHF. CDR3 in DNA: TGTGCCAGCACCGTAAGTGGCAGGGTGTTGGCTCAGCCCCAGCATTTT.

CDR3 loop: CASSLVGQLHEQYF. The CDR3 nucleotides read TGTGCCAGCAGCTTGGTTGGACAGCTCCACGAGCAGTACTTC. V is TRBV7-8 and J is TRBJ2-7; possible D gene TRBD1, 6 bases. The germline gives CDR1 SGHVS, CDR2 FQNEAQ. This CDR3 region has 14 residues. Trimming took 3 bases from V and 5 from J, leaving 14 bases between them.

This clonotype came up a few times. This chain uses TRBV9 with TRBJ1-1, with D unclear. Trimming left V 0 bases short and J 0 bases short, with 6 bases between. The CDR3 spans 14 residues. CDR1 and CDR2 from the germline V gene are SGDLS and YYNGEE. This CDR3 is CASSVDILNTEAFF. The CDR3 coding sequence is TGTGCCAGCAGCGTAGATATACTGAACACTGAAGCTTTCTTT.

The genes are TRBV27 and TRBJ2-3, with 11 bases fitting TRBD2. Germline V gives CDR1 MNHEY, CDR2 SMNVEV (reference sequence). J lost 2 bases, V lost 4 bases, and 11 bases had no gene match. CDR3 length: 18 amino acids. CDR3 sequence: CASSSLRLAGRVTDTQYF. CDR3 sequence (DNA): TGTGCCAGCAGTTCCCTCAGACTAGCGGGGAGGGTCACAGATACGCAGTATTTT.

The V and J genes are TRBV19 and TRBJ1-1, with TRBD1 matching 11 bases. Losses at the gene ends were 6 bases for V and 3 bases for J; bases not matched to a gene: 0. The germline CDR1 and CDR2 sequences are LNHDA and SQIVND (reference sequence). The CDR3 extends over 13 amino acids. CDR3 sequence: CASRDRGHTEAFF. CDR3 DNA sequence: TGTGCCAGTAGGGACAGGGGGCACACTGAAGCTTTCTTT.